One and the same sample provided the 5 T cell receptor beta chains below, sequenced in a study of T cell responses to AZD1222 COVID-19 vaccine. The repertoire was sequenced with immunoSEQ multiplex PCR; TCRdb's copy has only in-frame clones and lacks some. The data contain 110,000 to 150,000 clones, around 93% of them singletons. This sample comprised peripheral blood, obtained 28 days after the second AZD1222 dose. The receptors derive from an adult who received the AZD1222 COVID-19 vaccine.

The J gene is TRBJ2-3, the V gene TRBV2, with D perhaps TRBD1 (6 bases). Per the germline V gene, CDR1 is SNHLY and CDR2 is FYNNEI. This CDR3 spans 13 amino acids. Trimming shortened V by 11 bases and J by 0 bases, and 12 bases separated the two germline ends. This chain's CDR3 is CAATGPSTDTQYF. CDR3 coding DNA: TGTGCCGCTACAGGGCCTAGCACAGATACGCAGTATTTT.

The V gene is TRBV5-1, the J gene TRBJ2-7; weak D call: TRBD2 (6 bases). The CDR3 has 15 amino acids. Germline CDR1 is SGHRS and CDR2 is YFSETQ. V lost 4 bases and J lost 0, with 14 bases in between. The CDR3: CASSGGTGSSYEQYF. CDR3 DNA: TGCGCCAGCAGCGGGGGGACTGGGAGCTCCTACGAGCAGTACTTC.

The chain uses TRBV7-8 and TRBJ1-6, with 7 bases identical to TRBD1. CDR3 length equals 17 residues. V was clipped by 5 bases and J by 6 bases; unmatched bases: 13. From germline, CDR1 is SGHVS and CDR2 FQNEAQ. The CDR3 nucleotides are TGTGCCAGCAGCCCCCGGGGGAGACAGGGACTTAATTCACCCCTCCACTTT. Protein: CASSPRGRQGLNSPLHF.

The CDR3 reads CASRPEVVSPLHF. The CDR3 coding sequence is TGTGCCAGCCGCCCGGAGGTTGTTTCACCCCTCCACTTT. This rearrangement joins TRBV28 to TRBJ1-6; D is unresolved. The length of the CDR3 is 13 residues. Trimming left V 8 bases short and J 9 bases short, with 14 bases between. Germline-derived CDR1 and CDR2 are MDHEN and SYDVKM.

The chain combines TRBV5-4 with TRBJ2-7; tentative D call: TRBD1 (6 bases). There are 17 residues in the CDR3. Germline lookup yields CDR1 SGHNT and CDR2 YYREEE (reference sequence). V was clipped by 2 bases and J by 2 bases, with 20 bases between them. The CDR3 spells CASSFGSGQGFPYEQYF. CDR3 nucleotides: TGTGCCAGCAGCTTTGGCTCGGGGCAGGGGTTTCCCTACGAGCAGTACTTC.